The present entry profiles one T cell receptor beta chain with its context. These data come from a study of blood T cell repertoires in COVID-19. Study at large: Both acute and convalescent COVID-19 samples were obtained from the United States, Italy and Spain.

Followed longitudinally, the Seattle patients had been enrolled during active infection. Authors' processing steps: The authors estimated nucleated cell counts from reference gene primer amplification. TCRdb's copy holds only in-frame clones and misses some; the assay was immunoSEQ multiplex PCR. From that table come the V and J calls and clone size; the DNA was used to work out D and trimming. The sample holds 200,000 or so clones, 92% seen once. J lost 9 bases, V lost 6 bases, and 8 bases had no gene match. The CDR3 extends over 14 amino acids. The germline V gene encodes CDR1 LGHDT and CDR2 YNNKEL (reference sequence).

This clonotype was obtained from a man in his sixties with COVID-19, enrolled during active disease. V usage is TRBV3-1 (or the pseudogene TRBV3-2) and J usage is TRBJ1-6, with 7 bases matching TRBD1. Sequenced material: peripheral blood. CDR3: CASRGDRLSSPLHF. CDR3 in DNA: TGTGCCAGCAGGGGGGACAGATTAAGTTCACCCCTCCACTTT.